This T cell receptor beta chain was identified during a study of T cells expressing NK-cell markers. In the study overall: HCMV seropositivity characterized most of the eight sequenced donors, and seronegativity one.

The CDR3 runs 14 residues. The V gene's germline CDR1 is SGHVS and CDR2 FQNEAQ. TCRdb reprocessed the 5' RACE reads, keeping one entry per CDR3 protein, no DNA. This table holds about 540,000 distinct CDR3 sequences. The specimen was blood T cells: a sorted CD56 or NKG2C T cell subset, CD4+ or CD8+ T cells, or bulk PBMC T cells (not recorded which). This TCR was sampled from a man younger than 35 in good health. V gene TRBV7-8 combines with J gene TRBJ2-3; the TCRdb D gene call, TRBD1, has no DNA to confirm it. CDR3 loop: CATGGAGARDTQYF. Full variable domain (remainder filled in from reference TRBV7-8 and TRBJ2-3): GAGVSQSPRYKVAKRGQDVALRCDPISGHVSLFWYQQALGQGPEFLTYFQNEAQLDKSGLPSDRFFAERPEGSVSTLKIQRTQQEDSAVYLCATGGAGARDTQYFGPGTRLTVL.